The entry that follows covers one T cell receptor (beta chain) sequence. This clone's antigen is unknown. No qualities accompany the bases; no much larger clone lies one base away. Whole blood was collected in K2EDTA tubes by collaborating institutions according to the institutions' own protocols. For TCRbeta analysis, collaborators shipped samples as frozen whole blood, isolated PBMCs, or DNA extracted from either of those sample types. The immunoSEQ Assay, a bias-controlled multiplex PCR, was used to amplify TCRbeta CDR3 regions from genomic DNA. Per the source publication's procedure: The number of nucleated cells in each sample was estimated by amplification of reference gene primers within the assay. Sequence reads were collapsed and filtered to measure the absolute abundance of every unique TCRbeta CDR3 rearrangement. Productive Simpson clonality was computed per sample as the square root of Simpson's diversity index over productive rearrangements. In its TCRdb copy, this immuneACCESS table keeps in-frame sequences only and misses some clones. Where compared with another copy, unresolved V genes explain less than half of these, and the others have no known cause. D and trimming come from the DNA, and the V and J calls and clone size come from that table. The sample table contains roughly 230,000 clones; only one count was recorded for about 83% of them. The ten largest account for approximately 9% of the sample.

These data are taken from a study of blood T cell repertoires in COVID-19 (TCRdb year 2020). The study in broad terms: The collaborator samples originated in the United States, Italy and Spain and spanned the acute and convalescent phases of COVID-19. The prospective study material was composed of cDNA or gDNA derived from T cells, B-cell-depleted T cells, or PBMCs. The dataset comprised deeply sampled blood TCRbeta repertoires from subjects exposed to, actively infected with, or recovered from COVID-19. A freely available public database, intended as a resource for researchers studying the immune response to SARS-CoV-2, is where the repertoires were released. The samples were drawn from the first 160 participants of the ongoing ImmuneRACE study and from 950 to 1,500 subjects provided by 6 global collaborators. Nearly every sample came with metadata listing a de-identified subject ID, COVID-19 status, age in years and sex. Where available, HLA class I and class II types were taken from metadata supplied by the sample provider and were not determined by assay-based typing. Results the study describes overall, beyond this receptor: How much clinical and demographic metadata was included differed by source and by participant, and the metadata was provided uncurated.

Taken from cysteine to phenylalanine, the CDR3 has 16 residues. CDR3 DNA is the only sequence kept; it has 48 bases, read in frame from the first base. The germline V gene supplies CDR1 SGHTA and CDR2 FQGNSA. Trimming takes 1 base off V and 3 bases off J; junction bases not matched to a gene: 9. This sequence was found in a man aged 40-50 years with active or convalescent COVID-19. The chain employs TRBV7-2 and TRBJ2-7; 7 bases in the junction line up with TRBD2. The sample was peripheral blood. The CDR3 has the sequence CASSLVGGGAGYEQYF. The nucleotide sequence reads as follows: TGTGCCAGCAGCTTAGTGGGGGGAGGGGCCGGCTACGAGCAGTACTTC.